Sequencing of this T cell receptor beta chain was carried out in a study of blood T cell repertoires in COVID-19. About the research overall: In each case, the material was cDNA or gDNA derived from T cells, B-cell-depleted T cells, or PBMCs.

TCRdb's table, derived via immunoSEQ multiplex PCR, lists solely in-frame clones and lacks some. The sample has over 150,000 clones; approximately 86% are singletons. Followed over time, Seattle patients had been enrolled while infection was active. There are 15 residues in the CDR3. Trimming removed 5 bases at V and 5 bases at J, with 18 bases between. CDR1 and CDR2 (germline): LNHDA, SQIVND (reference sequence). The sequencing input was peripheral blood. This receptor was identified in a man aged 55-75 years with COVID-19, enrolled during active disease. The chain has TRBV19 and TRBJ2-5, with D tentatively TRBD2 (6 bases). Here the CDR3 reads CASSVQVPGSETQYF. In DNA form, the CDR3 reads TGTGCCAGTAGTGTTCAGGTTCCCGGGAGCGAGACCCAGTACTTC.